The 2 T cell receptor beta chains below come from one sample, sequenced in a study of Ad26.COV2.S vaccination and SARS-CoV-2 variants. Described treatment: some 20 received Ad26.COV2.S at low or high dose, single or two shots; roughly 5 received placebo; per-sample allocation not given. It was on day 63 after the first vaccine or placebo injection that samples were taken. Data came from immunoSEQ multiplex PCR; TCRdb stores just in-frame clones and leaves some out. The table shows around 250,000 clones, with around 87% occurring only once. The specimen comprised peripheral blood, sampled in a trial of Ad26.COV2.S vaccine versus placebo. The receptor source for this set is a person between 18 and 59 years old who received the Ad26.COV2.S COVID-19 vaccine or a placebo.

The chain carries TRBV5-3 and TRBJ2-3; 7 bases match TRBD2. TRBV5-3 is recorded as an ORF, its role being uncertain. V trimming: 9 bases; J trimming: 1 base; junction bases outside the gene matches: 8. CDR3 length: 14 residues. In DNA form, the CDR3 reads TGTGCCAATGGGAGGGTGGAGTGCACAGATACGCAGTATTTT. This sequence encodes CANGRVECTDTQYF.

This clone has only one observation. This chain connects TRBV9 to TRBJ2-7; D gene unclear. Germline-derived CDR1 and CDR2 are SGDLS and YYNGEE. V gave up 1 base and J gave up 5 bases, with 13 bases separating them. The CDR3 loop spans 14 amino acids. CDR3 sequence (DNA): TGTGCCAGCAGCGTAAGTACGAGGCCCCACGAGCAGTACTTC. Translating gives CASSVSTRPHEQYF. The variable domain in full, completed from reference TRBV9 and TRBJ2-7, reads DSGVTQTPKHLITATGQRVTLRCSPRSGDLSVYWYQQSLDQGLQFLIQYYNGEERAKGNILERFSAQQFPDLHSELNLSSLELGDSALYFCASSVSTRPHEQYFGPGTRLTVT.